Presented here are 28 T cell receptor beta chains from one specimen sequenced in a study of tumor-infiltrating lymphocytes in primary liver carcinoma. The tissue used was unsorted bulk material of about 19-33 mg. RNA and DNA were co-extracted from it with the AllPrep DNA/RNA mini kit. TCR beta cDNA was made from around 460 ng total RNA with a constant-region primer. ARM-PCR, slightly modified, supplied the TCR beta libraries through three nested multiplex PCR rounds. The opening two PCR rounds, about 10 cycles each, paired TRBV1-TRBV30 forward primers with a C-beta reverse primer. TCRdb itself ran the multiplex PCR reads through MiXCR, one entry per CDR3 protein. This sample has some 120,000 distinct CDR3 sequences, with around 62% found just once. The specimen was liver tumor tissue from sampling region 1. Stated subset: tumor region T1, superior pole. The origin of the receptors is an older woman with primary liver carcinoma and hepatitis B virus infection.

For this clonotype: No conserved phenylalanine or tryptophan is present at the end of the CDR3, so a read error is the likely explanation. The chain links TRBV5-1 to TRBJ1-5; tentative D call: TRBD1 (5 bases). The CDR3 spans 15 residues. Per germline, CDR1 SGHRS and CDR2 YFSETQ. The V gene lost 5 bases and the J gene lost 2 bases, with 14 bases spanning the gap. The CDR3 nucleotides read TGCGCCAGCAGTCCGCAGGGTGGTGGCAATCAGCCCCAGCATTTA. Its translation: CASSPQGGGNQPQHL.

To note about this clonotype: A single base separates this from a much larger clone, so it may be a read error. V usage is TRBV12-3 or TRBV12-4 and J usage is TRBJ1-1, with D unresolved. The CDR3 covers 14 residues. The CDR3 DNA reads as TGTGTCAGCAGTTTAAGACACGTCAACACTGAAGCTTTCTTT. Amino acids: CVSSLRHVNTEAFF.

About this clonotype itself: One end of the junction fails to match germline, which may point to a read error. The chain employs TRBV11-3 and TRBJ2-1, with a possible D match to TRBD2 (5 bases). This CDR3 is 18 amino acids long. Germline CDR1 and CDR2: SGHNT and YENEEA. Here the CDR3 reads CASSLGQGVRVGYNGQFF. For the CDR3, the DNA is TGTGCCAGCAGCTTAGGTCAAGGCGTGAGGGTCGGCTACAATGGGCAGTTCTTC. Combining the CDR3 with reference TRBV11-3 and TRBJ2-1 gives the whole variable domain EAGVVQSPRYKIIEKKQPVAFWCNPISGHNTLYWYLQNLGQGPELLIRYENEEAVDDSQLPKDRFSAERLKGVDSTLKIQPAELGDSAVYLCASSLGQGVRVGYNGQFFGPGTRLTVL.

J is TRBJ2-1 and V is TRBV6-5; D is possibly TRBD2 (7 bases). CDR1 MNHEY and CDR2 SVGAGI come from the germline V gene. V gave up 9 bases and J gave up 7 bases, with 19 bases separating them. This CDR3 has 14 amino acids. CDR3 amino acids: CASRGGASNNEQFF. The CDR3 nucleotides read TGTGCCAGTCGAGGGGGGGCGTCCAATAATGAGCAGTTCTTC.

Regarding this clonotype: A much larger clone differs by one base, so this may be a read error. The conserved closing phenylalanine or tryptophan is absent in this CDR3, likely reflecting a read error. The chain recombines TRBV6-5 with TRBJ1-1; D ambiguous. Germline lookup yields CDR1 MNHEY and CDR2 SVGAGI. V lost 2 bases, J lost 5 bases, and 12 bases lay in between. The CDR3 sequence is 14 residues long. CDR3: CASSYDRGRTEAFV. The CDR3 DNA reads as TGTGCCAGCAGTTACGATCGAGGCAGGACTGAAGCTTTCGTT.

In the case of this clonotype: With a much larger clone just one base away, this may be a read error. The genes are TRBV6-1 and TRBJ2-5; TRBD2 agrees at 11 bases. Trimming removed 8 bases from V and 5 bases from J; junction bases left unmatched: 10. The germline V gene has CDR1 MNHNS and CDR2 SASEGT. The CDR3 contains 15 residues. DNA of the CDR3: TGTGCCAGCGGTCCACTAGCGGGAGCGGAGGAGACCCAGTACTTC. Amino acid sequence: CASGPLAGAEETQYF.

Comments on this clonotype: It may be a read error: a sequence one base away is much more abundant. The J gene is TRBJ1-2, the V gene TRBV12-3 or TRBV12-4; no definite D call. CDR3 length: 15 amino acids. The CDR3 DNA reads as TGTGCCAGCAGCCAGCGGTCTAGGCGGAACTATGACTACACCTTC. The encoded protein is CASSQRSRRNYDYTF.

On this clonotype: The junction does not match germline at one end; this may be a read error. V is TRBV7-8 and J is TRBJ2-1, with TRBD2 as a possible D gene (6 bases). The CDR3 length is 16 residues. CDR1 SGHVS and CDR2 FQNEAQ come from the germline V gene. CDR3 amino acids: CVSSLVSRGKYNEQSF. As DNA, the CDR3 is TGTGTCAGCAGCTTAGTCTCACGGGGGAAGTACAATGAGCAGTCCTTC.

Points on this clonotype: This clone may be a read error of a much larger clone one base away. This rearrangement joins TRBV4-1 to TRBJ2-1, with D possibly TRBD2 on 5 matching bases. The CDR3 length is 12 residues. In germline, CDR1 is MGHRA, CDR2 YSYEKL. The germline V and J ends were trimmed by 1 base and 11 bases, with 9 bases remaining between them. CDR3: CASSQVEGKQFF. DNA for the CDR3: TGCGCCAGCAGCCAAGTTGAGGGTAAGCAGTTCTTC.

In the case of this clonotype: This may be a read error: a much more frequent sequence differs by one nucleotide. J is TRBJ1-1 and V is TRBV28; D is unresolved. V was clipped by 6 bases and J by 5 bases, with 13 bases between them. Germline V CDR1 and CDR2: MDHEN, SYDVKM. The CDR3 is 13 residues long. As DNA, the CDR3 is TGTGCCAGCAGCTTGACACGGGTAACTGAAGCTTTCTTT. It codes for CASSLTRVTEAFF.

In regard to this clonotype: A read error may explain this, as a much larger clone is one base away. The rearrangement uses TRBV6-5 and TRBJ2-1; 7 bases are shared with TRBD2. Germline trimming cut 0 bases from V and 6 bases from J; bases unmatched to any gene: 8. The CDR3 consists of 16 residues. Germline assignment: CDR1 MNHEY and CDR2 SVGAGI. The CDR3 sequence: CASSYSGSREGNEQFF. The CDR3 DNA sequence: TGTGCCAGCAGTTACTCGGGTAGCAGGGAGGGCAATGAGCAGTTCTTC.

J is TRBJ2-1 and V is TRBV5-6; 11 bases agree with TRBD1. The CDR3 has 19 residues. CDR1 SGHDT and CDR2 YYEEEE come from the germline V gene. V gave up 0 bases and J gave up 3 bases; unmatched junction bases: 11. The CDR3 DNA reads TGTGCCAGCAGCTTGGCTGCGGACAGGGGGCGGAAAGTCTACAATGAGCAGTTCTTC. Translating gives CASSLAADRGRKVYNEQFF.

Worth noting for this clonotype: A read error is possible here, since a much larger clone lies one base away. The CDR3 loop reads CSVSGQIAGGTGELLF. DNA of the CDR3: TGCAGCGTTTCCGGGCAGATAGCGGGAGGCACCGGGGAGCTGCTTTTT. V and J are TRBV29-1 and TRBJ2-2, with 10 bases lining up with TRBD2. Germline V CDR1 and CDR2: SQVTM, ANQGSEA. The CDR3 spans 16 residues.

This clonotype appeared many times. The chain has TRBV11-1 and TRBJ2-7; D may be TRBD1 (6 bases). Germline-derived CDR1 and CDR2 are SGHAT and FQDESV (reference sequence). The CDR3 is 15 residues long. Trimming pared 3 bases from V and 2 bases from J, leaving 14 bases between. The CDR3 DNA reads TGTGCCAGCAGCTTTGGACAGTCCTTAACCTACGAGCAGTACTTC. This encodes CASSFGQSLTYEQYF.

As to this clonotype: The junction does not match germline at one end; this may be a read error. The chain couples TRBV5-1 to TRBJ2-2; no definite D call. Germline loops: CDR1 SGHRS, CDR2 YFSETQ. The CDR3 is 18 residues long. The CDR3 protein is CASSQPPDGSANNGELFF. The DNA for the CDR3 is TGTGCCAGCAGCCAGCCTCCGGACGGCTCCGCGAACAACGGGGAGCTGTTTTTT.

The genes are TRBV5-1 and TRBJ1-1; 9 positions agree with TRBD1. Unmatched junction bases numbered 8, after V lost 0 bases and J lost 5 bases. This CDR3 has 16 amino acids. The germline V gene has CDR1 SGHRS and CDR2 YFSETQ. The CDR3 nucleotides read TGCGCCAGCAGCTTGGTGGCCGGGACAGGGTTGACTGAAGCTTTCTTT. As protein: CASSLVAGTGLTEAFF.

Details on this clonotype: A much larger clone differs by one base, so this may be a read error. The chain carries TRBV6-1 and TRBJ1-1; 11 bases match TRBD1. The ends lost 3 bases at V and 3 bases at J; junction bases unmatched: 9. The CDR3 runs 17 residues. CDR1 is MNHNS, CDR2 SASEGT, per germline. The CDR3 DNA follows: TGTGCCAGCAGTGAGGAGGACAGGGGGCGACTTCACACTGAAGCTTTCTTT. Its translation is CASSEEDRGRLHTEAFF.

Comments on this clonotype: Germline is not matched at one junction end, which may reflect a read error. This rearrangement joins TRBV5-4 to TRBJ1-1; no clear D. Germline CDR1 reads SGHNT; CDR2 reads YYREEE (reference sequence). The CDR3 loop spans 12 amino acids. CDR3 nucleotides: TGTGCCAGCTCACTCATGAACACTGAAGCTTTATTT. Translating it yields CASSLMNTEALF.

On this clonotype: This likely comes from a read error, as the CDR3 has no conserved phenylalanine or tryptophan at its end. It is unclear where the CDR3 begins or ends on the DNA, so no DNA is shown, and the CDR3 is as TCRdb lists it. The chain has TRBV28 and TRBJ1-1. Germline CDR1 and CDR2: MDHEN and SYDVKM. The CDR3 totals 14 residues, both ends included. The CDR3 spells CASSLGGRYTEAFI.

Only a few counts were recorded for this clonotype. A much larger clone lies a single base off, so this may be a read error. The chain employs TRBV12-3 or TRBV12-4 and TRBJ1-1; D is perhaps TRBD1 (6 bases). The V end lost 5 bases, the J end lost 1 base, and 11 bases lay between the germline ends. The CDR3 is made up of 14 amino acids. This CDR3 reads CASSVQGWNTEAFF. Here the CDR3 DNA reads TGTGCCAGCAGTGTACAGGGTTGGAACACTGAAGCTTTCTTT.

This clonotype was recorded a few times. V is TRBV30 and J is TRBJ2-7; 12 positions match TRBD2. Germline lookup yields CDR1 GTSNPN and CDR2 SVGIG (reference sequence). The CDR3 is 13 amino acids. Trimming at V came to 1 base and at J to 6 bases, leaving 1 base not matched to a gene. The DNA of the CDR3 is TGTGCCTGGAGTGAGACTAGCGGGAGCGAGCAGTACTTC. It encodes CAWSETSGSEQYF. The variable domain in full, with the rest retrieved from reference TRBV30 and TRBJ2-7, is SQTIHQWPATLVQPVGSPLSLECTVEGTSNPNLYWYRQAAGRGLQLLFYSVGIGQISSEVPQNLSASRPQDRQFILSSKKLLLSDSGFYLCAWSETSGSEQYFGPGTRLTVT.

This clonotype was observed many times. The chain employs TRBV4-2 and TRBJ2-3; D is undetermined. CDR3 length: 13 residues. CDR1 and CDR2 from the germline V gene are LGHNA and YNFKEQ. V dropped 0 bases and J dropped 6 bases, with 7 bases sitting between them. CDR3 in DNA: TGTGCCAGCAGCCAAGATACGTGGGATACGCAGTATTTT. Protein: CASSQDTWDTQYF.

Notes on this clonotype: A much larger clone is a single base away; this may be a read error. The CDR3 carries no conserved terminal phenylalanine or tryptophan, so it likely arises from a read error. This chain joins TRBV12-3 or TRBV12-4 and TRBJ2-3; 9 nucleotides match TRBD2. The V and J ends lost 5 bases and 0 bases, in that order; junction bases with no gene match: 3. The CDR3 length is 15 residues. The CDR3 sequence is CASSPGTSSTDTQYL. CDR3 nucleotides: TGTGCCAGCAGTCCCGGGACTAGCAGCACAGATACGCAGTATTTG.

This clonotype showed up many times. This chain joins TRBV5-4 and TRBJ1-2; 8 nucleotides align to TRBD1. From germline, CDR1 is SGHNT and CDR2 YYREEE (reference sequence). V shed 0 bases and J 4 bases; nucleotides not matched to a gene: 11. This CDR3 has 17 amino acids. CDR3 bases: TGTGCCAGCAGCTTGGGGACAGGGCCAAGACGCTCCTATGGCTACACCTTC. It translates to CASSLGTGPRRSYGYTF.

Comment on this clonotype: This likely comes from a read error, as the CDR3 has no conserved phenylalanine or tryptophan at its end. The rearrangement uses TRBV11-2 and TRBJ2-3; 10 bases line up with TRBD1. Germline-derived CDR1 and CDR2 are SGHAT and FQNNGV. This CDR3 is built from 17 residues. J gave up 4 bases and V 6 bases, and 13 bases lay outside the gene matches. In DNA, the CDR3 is TGTGCCAGCAGTCCGGGACAGGGGACGGGAGGGGCAGATACGCAGTATTCT. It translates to CASSPGQGTGGADTQYS.

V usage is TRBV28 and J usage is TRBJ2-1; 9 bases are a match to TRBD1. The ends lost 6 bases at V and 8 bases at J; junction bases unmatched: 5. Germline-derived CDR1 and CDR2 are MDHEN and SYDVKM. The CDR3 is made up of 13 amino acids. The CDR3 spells CASSKDRGDEQFF. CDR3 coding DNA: TGTGCCAGCAGCAAGGACAGGGGCGATGAGCAGTTCTTC. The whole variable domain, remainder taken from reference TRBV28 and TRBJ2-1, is DVKVTQSSRYLVKRTGEKVFLECVQDMDHENMFWYRQDPGLGLRLIYFSYDVKMKEKGDIPEGYSVSREKKERFSLILESASTNQTSMYLCASSKDRGDEQFFGPGTRLTVL.

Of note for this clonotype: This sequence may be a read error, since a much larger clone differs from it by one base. The CDR3 is CASSQGWTSGSSGTDTQYF. The CDR3 DNA is TGTGCCAGCAGCCAAGGTTGGACTAGCGGGAGCTCGGGCACAGATACGCAGTATTTT. V gene TRBV4-2 combines with J gene TRBJ2-3; 13 nucleotides agree with TRBD2. Germline CDR1 LGHNA, CDR2 YNFKEQ. The CDR3 is 19 residues long. The V and J ends lost 1 base and 1 base, in that order; junction bases with no gene match: 8.

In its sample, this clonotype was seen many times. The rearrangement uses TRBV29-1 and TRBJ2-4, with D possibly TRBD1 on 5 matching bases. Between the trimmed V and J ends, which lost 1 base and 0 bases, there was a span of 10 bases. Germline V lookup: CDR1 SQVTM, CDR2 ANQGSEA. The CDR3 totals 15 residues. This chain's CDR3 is CSVEVDTLAKNIQYF. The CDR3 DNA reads TGCAGCGTTGAAGTGGACACTTTAGCCAAAAACATTCAGTACTTC. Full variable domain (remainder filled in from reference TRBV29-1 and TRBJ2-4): SAVISQKPSRDICQRGTSLTIQCQVDSQVTMMFWYRQQPGQSLTLIATANQGSEATYESGFVIDKFPISRPNLTFSTLTVSNMSPEDSSIYLCSVEVDTLAKNIQYFGAGTRLSVL.